The 9 T cell receptor beta chains presented below share a single source sample, sequenced in a study of cytomegalovirus exposure and HLA in healthy donors. Clones were read by immunoSEQ multiplex PCR, and TCRdb kept only the in-frame ones, dropping some. The sample yields some 170,000 clones, around four fifths seen once. Sequences were obtained from PBMCs. The receptors were sampled from a man aged 25 to 40 in good health and CMV-seropositive.

This clone showed up just once. The genes are TRBV6-5 and TRBJ1-1, with D possibly TRBD1 on 6 matching bases. Trimming removed 0 bases from V and 12 bases from J, with 23 bases in between. CDR1 and CDR2 (germline): MNHEY, SVGAGI. The length of the CDR3 is 16 residues. CDR3 in DNA: TGTGCCAGCAGTTACTCGAGCGGGGGTCGGGGGCGGTTGACTTTCTTT. Translating gives CASSYSSGGRGRLTFF.

The chain recombines TRBV19 with TRBJ2-1; D not certain. Trimming took off 2 bases at V and 0 bases at J, with 11 bases between the two ends. Germline CDR1 LNHDA, CDR2 SQIVND (reference sequence). The CDR3 spans 16 residues. The CDR3 reads CASSIIGRSSYNEQFF. The CDR3 region has the DNA TGTGCCAGTAGTATAATAGGAAGGAGCTCCTACAATGAGCAGTTCTTC.

V is TRBV2 and J is TRBJ2-7; D is unclear. Per the germline V gene, CDR1 is SNHLY and CDR2 is FYNNEI. The germline V and J ends were trimmed by 4 bases and 5 bases, with 12 bases remaining between them. This CDR3 spans 13 amino acids. The CDR3 reads CASSGPQVHEQYF. CDR3 sequence (DNA): TGTGCCAGCAGTGGACCCCAGGTCCACGAGCAGTACTTC.

The chain links TRBV4-3 to TRBJ2-3; 9 bases are shared with TRBD2. CDR3 length equals 15 residues. Trimming removed 4 bases from V and 4 bases from J; junction bases left unmatched: 6. CDR1 LGHNA and CDR2 YSLEER come from the germline V gene. CDR3: CASSPRGGGSDTQYF. The CDR3 DNA is TGCGCCAGCAGCCCGCGGGGGGGCGGTTCAGATACGCAGTATTTT.

This chain uses TRBV2 with TRBJ2-5; TRBD2 matches 8 bases. V gave up 5 bases and J gave up 1 base; unmatched junction bases: 3. The germline V gene has CDR1 SNHLY and CDR2 FYNNEI. The CDR3 consists of 14 residues. In DNA, the CDR3 is TGTGCCAGCAGTCGGAGCGGGGGCCAAGAGACCCAGTACTTC. It codes for CASSRSGGQETQYF.

V gene TRBV5-1 combines with J gene TRBJ2-3; D perhaps matches TRBD1 (6 bases). There are 14 residues in the CDR3. Germline loops: CDR1 SGHRS, CDR2 YFSETQ. Trimming shortened V by 0 bases and J by 3 bases, and 8 bases separated the two germline ends. CDR3 DNA sequence: TGCGCCAGCAGCTTGGAGGGGGAAACAGATACGCAGTATTTT. Its translation is CASSLEGETDTQYF.

CDR3 residues: CASSPGQGDGYTF. The CDR3 DNA follows: TGTGCCAGCTCACCGGGACAGGGGGATGGCTACACCTTC. J is TRBJ1-2 and V is TRBV18; 11 bases map to TRBD1. Per the germline V gene, CDR1 is KGHSH and CDR2 is LQKENI. The CDR3 consists of 13 residues. V gave up 3 bases and J gave up 6 bases; unmatched junction bases: 0.

The V call is TRBV6-5, the J call TRBJ1-5; 8 positions agree with TRBD1. From germline, CDR1 is MNHEY and CDR2 SVGAGI. V lost 6 bases, J lost 7 bases, and 8 bases stayed unmatched. The CDR3 length is 14 residues. The CDR3 nucleotides are TGTGCCAGCAGCAGGACAGGGCTCCAGCAGCCCCAGCATTTT. Its protein product is CASSRTGLQQPQHF.

This sequence joins TRBV5-1 and TRBJ1-1; 7 positions match TRBD1. CDR1 is SGHRS and CDR2 is YFSETQ in the germline V gene. This CDR3 spans 16 amino acids. V dropped 0 bases and J dropped 4; count of bases not matched to a gene: 9. Here the CDR3 reads CASSLATGAKGTEAFF. CDR3 bases: TGCGCCAGCAGCTTGGCAACAGGGGCTAAGGGCACTGAAGCTTTCTTT.